This TCR beta chain derives from a study of blood T cell repertoires in COVID-19. Across the study: Spain, Italy and the United States supplied samples that represented acute and convalescent COVID-19. Sample material is recorded as cDNA or gDNA derived from T cells, B-cell-depleted T cells, or PBMCs.

Original methodology: The authors estimated nucleated cell counts from reference gene primer amplification. Sequencing was performed with immunoSEQ multiplex PCR; in TCRdb, only in-frame clones are kept and a portion is missing. The D gene and trimming were derived from the DNA, and the V and J assignments and clone size from that table. The sample holds some 73,000 clones, roughly four fifths seen once. From germline, CDR1 is MNHEY and CDR2 SVGAGI. The length of the CDR3 is 13 residues. V was clipped by 3 bases and J by 6 bases, with 6 bases between them. This rearrangement joins TRBV6-5 to TRBJ1-6, with D uncertain. The material sequenced was peripheral blood. This clonotype was obtained from a human donor in a cohort sampled during active COVID-19. The CDR3 coding sequence is TGTGCCAGCAGTTATGGGCTTAATTCACCCCTCCACTTT. Translated, it gives CASSYGLNSPLHF.